A single sample is the source of the 18 T cell receptor beta chains below, sequenced in a study of T cell repertoires in cytomegalovirus infection. Using its own MiXCR run on the reads, TCRdb lists one record per CDR3 protein. In the table there are about 180,000 distinct CDR3 sequences, roughly 17% of which are singletons. Sequencing used CD8+ T cells from PBMCs. The receptors originated from a human donor in good health (CMV status not recorded). Some clones in this sample may be carry-over from other donors' samples.

The rearrangement links TRBV4-2 to TRBJ2-3, with unresolved D. V lost 0 bases and J lost 5, with 15 bases in between. Germline loops: CDR1 LGHNA, CDR2 YNFKEQ. The CDR3 contains 16 residues. The CDR3 DNA reads TGTGCCAGCAGCCAAGAATCGGCGGCGAGTAAAGATACGCAGTATTTT. This sequence encodes CASSQESAASKDTQYF.

This clonotype came up a few times. The chain joins TRBV6-5 to TRBJ2-7; D ambiguous. In germline, CDR1 is MNHEY, CDR2 SVGAGI. The V end was cut by 2 bases, the J end by 2 bases, with 10 bases between. The CDR3 covers 14 residues. In nucleotides, the CDR3 is TGTGCCAGCAGTTACGGCACCCTCCCCTACGAGCAGTACTTC. It codes for CASSYGTLPYEQYF.

In its sample, this clonotype was seen a few times. The J gene is TRBJ1-5, the V gene TRBV29-1; D is unclear. Germline lookup yields CDR1 SQVTM and CDR2 ANQGSEA. Trimming pared 4 bases from V and 2 bases from J, leaving 12 bases between. This CDR3 is 14 amino acids long. The CDR3: CSVGENRGNQPQHF. For the CDR3, the DNA is TGCAGCGTTGGGGAAAATAGGGGCAATCAGCCCCAGCATTTT.

This clonotype has a handful of counts. As DNA, the CDR3 is TGTGCCAGCAGGGGACTAGCGGGGGACACCGGGGAGCTGTTTTTT. It specifies CASRGLAGDTGELFF. This rearrangement joins TRBV7-6 to TRBJ2-2; 14 bases map to TRBD2. V dropped 6 bases and J dropped 3; count of bases not matched to a gene: 0. The length of the CDR3 is 15 residues. Germline loops: CDR1 SGHVS, CDR2 FNYEAQ.

The sample holds a few counts of this clonotype. This sequence joins TRBV29-1 and TRBJ2-3; 7 positions match TRBD2. The CDR3 has 15 residues. Germline-derived CDR1 and CDR2 are SQVTM and ANQGSEA. Germline trimming cut 4 bases from V and 8 bases from J; bases unmatched to any gene: 15. The CDR3 bases are TGCAGCGTTGCCCCCGGCCTAGCGGTCCCAGGTACGCAGTATTTT. Its translation: CSVAPGLAVPGTQYF.

This clonotype was observed a few times. The chain is built from TRBV7-2 and TRBJ1-5; 12 bases are shared with TRBD1. CDR3 length: 16 residues. Trimming cost V 4 bases and J 7 bases; bases outside gene matches: 8. Germline CDR1 reads SGHTA; CDR2 reads FQGNSA. This CDR3 reads CASSWYGTGGRQPQHF. In DNA form, the CDR3 reads TGTGCCAGCAGCTGGTACGGGACAGGGGGCCGGCAGCCCCAGCATTTT.

The chain joins TRBV7-2 to TRBJ2-2, with TRBD1 matching over 9 bases. Per germline, CDR1 SGHTA and CDR2 FQGNSA. The CDR3 sequence is 16 residues long. V lost 4 bases, J lost 6 bases, and 9 bases stayed unmatched. The CDR3 coding sequence is TGTGCCAGCAGCTCGACAGGGGGGAGTAACCCCGGGGAGCTGTTTTTT. Translated, it gives CASSSTGGSNPGELFF.

This clonotype was recorded a few times. This sequence joins TRBV7-9 and TRBJ2-3; weak D call: TRBD2 (7 bases). The CDR3 covers 14 residues. Germline V lookup: CDR1 SEHNR, CDR2 FQNEAQ (reference sequence). The V gene lost 6 bases and the J gene lost 5 bases, with 15 bases spanning the gap. In nucleotides, the CDR3 is TGTGCCAGCAGGTCCCCGGGGGGCGAAGATACGCAGTATTTT. Its protein product is CASRSPGGEDTQYF.

This clonotype was seen a handful of times. The chain links TRBV2 to TRBJ1-1; D is undetermined. The V gene's germline CDR1 is SNHLY and CDR2 FYNNEI. The length of the CDR3 is 13 residues. V was shortened by 3 bases and J by 1 base, with 6 bases between the two germline ends. The CDR3 sequence is CASSETPNTEAFF. The CDR3 nucleotides read TGTGCCAGCAGTGAGACACCGAACACTGAAGCTTTCTTT.

This clonotype was seen a few times. A read error may account for a junction end that differs from germline. V is TRBV7-9 and J is TRBJ1-2, with TRBD1 matching 11 bases. Germline V gives CDR1 SEHNR, CDR2 FQNEAQ (reference sequence). The CDR3 consists of 15 residues. CDR3: CASSTTGQGVYGYTF. The CDR3 region has the DNA TGTGCCAGCAGTACGACGGGACAGGGGGTCTATGGCTACACTTTC.

A few counts support this clonotype. The rearrangement uses TRBV7-8 and TRBJ2-7; TRBD2 matches 9 bases. This CDR3 has 14 residues. CDR1 and CDR2 from the germline V gene are SGHVS and FQNEAQ. The V and J ends lost 2 bases and 4 bases, in that order; junction bases with no gene match: 3. CDR3 sequence: CASSLRLADYEQYF. The CDR3 DNA reads as TGTGCCAGCAGCTTAAGACTAGCGGATTACGAGCAGTACTTC.

This sequence joins TRBV7-2 and TRBJ2-3, with D possibly being TRBD1 (5 bases). V was shortened by 5 bases and J by 2 bases, with 11 bases between the two germline ends. CDR1 is SGHTA, CDR2 FQGNSA, per germline. The CDR3 loop spans 14 amino acids. This CDR3 is CASSIRQYTDTQYF. The CDR3 coding sequence is TGTGCCAGCAGCATTAGACAGTACACAGATACGCAGTATTTT.

This sequence joins TRBV12-3 or TRBV12-4 and TRBJ2-7; 9 bases align to TRBD1. There are 15 residues in the CDR3. Trimming at V came to 4 bases and at J to 1 base, leaving 5 bases not matched to a gene. CDR3: CASSSRGTGSYEQYF. The CDR3 DNA sequence: TGTGCCAGCAGTTCCCGGGGGACAGGGTCCTACGAGCAGTACTTC.

This clonotype was observed a handful of times. The chain uses TRBV7-2 and TRBJ2-5, with D perhaps given as TRBD1 or TRBD2 (7 bases each). The germline V gene has CDR1 SGHTA and CDR2 FQGNSA. This CDR3 is 14 amino acids long. Trimming pared 1 base from V and 4 bases from J, leaving 10 bases between. The CDR3 protein is CASSLVRGGETQYF. DNA for the CDR3: TGTGCCAGCAGCTTAGTCAGGGGGGGAGAGACCCAGTACTTC.

The V gene is TRBV27, the J gene TRBJ2-7; maybe TRBD1 (6 bases). The CDR3 consists of 15 residues. Germline V gene data show CDR1 as MNHEY and CDR2 as SMNVEV (reference sequence). The ends were cut back, 5 bases at V and 4 bases at J, with 18 bases in the middle. CDR3 protein: CASSPGVYQDYEQYF. CDR3 DNA sequence: TGTGCCAGCAGTCCAGGGGTTTACCAGGATTACGAGCAGTACTTC.

This clonotype appeared a few times. The chain links TRBV14 to TRBJ2-3, with 7 bases identical to TRBD1. The CDR3 extends over 18 amino acids. CDR1 is SGHDN and CDR2 is FVKESK in the germline V gene. J lost 7 bases, V lost 6 bases, and 22 bases had no gene match. CDR3 sequence: CASSPRYRGAEELNTQYF. The DNA of the CDR3 is TGTGCCAGCAGTCCCAGATACAGGGGAGCCGAAGAGTTAAATACGCAGTATTTT.

The chain links TRBV27 to TRBJ2-1, with D possibly TRBD1 on 5 matching bases. The CDR3 totals 13 residues. Trimming removed 2 bases from V and 5 bases from J, with 7 bases in between. The V gene's germline CDR1 is MNHEY and CDR2 SMNVEV (reference sequence). The CDR3 coding sequence is TGTGCCAGCAGTTTACGACAGAACAATGAGCAGTTCTTC. It yields the protein CASSLRQNNEQFF.

This clonotype was counted a few times. This sequence joins TRBV6-5 and TRBJ2-7, with TRBD1 as a possible D gene (5 bases). The CDR3 runs 15 residues. Trimming removed 0 bases at V and 1 base at J, with 10 bases between. Germline CDR1 is MNHEY and CDR2 is SVGAGI. The chain's CDR3 is CASSYSMDTSYEQYF. The DNA for the CDR3 is TGTGCCAGCAGTTACTCTATGGACACTTCCTACGAGCAGTACTTC.